This T cell receptor (beta chain) originates from a study of CD8 T cells in ankylosing spondylitis. CDR1 is LNHNV and CDR2 is YYDKDF in the germline V gene (reference sequence). Losses at the gene ends were 5 bases for V and 2 bases for J; bases not matched to a gene: 6. The CDR3 is made up of 15 amino acids. TCRdb reprocessed the 5' RACE reads via MiXCR and lists one record per CDR3 protein. Among more than 25,000 distinct CDR3 sequences, 14% were seen once, and the ten largest hold less than 40%. Source material: blood. The source of this sequence is a male donor with ankylosing spondylitis or in good health (not recorded which). This rearrangement joins TRBV15 to TRBJ1-5; 7 nucleotides align to TRBD1. The CDR3 reads CATSEGGMGNQPQHF. The CDR3 bases are TGTGCCACCAGCGAAGGGGGCATGGGCAATCAGCCCCAGCATTTT.